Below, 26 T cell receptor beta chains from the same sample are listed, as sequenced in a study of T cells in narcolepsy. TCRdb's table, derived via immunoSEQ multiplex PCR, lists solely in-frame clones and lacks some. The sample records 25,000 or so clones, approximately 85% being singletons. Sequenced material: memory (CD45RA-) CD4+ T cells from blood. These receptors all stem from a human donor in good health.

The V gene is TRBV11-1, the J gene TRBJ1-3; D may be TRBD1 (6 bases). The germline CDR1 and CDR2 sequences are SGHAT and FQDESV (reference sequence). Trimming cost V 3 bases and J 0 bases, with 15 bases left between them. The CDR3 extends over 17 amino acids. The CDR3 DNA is TGTGCCAGCAGCTTCTCTCGACAGGCGCTCTCTGGAAACACCATATATTTT. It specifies CASSFSRQALSGNTIYF.

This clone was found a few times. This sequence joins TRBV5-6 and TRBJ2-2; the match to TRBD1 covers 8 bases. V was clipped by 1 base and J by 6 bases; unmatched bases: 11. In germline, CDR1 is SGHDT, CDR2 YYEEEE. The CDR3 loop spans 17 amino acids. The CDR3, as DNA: TGTGCCAGCAGCTTGACCGCGGGCAGGGGGCGCGCCGGGGAGCTGTTTTTT. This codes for CASSLTAGRGRAGELFF.

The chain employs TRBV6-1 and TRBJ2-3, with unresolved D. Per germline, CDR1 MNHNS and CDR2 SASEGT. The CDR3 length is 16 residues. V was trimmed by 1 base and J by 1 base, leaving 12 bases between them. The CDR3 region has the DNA TGTGCCAGCAGTGAAGTGGTGGGAACGGGCACAGATACGCAGTATTTT. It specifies CASSEVVGTGTDTQYF.

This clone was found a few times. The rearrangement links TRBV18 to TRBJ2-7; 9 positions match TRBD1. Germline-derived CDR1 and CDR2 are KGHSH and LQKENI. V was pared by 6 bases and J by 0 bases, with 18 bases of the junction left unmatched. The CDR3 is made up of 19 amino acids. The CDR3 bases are TGTGCCAGCTCTTCTCTTCCGGGACAGGGATCGGGGAGCTCCTACGAGCAGTACTTC. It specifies CASSSLPGQGSGSSYEQYF. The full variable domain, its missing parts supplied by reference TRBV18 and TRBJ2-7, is NAGVMQNPRHLVRRRGQEARLRCSPMKGHSHVYWYRQLPEEGLKFMVYLQKENIIDESGMPKERFSAEFPKEGPSILRIQQVVRGDSAAYFCASSSLPGQGSGSSYEQYFGPGTRLTVT.

CDR3 region: CASSEYTSETQYF. DNA of the CDR3: TGTGCCAGCAGTGAATATACGAGTGAGACCCAGTACTTC. The chain combines TRBV25-1 with TRBJ2-5; D is undetermined. Germline V gives CDR1 MGHDK, CDR2 SYGVNS. Trimming shortened V by 0 bases and J by 5 bases, and 7 bases separated the two germline ends. This CDR3 is built from 13 residues.

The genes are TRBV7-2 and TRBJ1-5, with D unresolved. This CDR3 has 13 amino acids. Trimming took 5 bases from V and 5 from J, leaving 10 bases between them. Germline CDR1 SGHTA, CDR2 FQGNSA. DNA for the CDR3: TGTGCCAGCAGCCCATTAGTGGATCAGCCCCAGCATTTT. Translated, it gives CASSPLVDQPQHF.

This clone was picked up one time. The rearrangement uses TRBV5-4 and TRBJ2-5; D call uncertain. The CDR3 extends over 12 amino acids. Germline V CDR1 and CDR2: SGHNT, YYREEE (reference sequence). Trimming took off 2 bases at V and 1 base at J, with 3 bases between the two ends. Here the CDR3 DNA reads TGTGCCAGCAGCTTCTCCCAAGAGACCCAGTACTTC. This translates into CASSFSQETQYF.

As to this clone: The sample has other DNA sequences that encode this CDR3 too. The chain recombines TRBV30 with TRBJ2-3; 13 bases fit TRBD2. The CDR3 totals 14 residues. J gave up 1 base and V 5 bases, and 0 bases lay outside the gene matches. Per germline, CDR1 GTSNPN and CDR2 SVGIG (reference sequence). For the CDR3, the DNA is TGTGCCTGGGGACTAGCGGGAGGCACAGATACGCAGTATTTT. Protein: CAWGLAGGTDTQYF.

The DNA of the CDR3 is TGTGCCAGTAGTTTAGGGACTAGCGCCCAAGAGACCCAGTACTTC. Translating gives CASSLGTSAQETQYF. V is TRBV19 and J is TRBJ2-5; 10 bases match TRBD2. The CDR3 is made up of 15 amino acids. J lost 1 base, V lost 5 bases, and 4 bases had no gene match. The germline V gene encodes CDR1 LNHDA and CDR2 SQIVND (reference sequence).

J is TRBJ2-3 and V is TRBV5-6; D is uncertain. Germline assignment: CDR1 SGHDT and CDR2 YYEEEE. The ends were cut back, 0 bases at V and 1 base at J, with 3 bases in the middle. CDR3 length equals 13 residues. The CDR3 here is CASSLDGTDTQYF. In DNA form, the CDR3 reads TGTGCCAGCAGCTTGGATGGCACAGATACGCAGTATTTT.

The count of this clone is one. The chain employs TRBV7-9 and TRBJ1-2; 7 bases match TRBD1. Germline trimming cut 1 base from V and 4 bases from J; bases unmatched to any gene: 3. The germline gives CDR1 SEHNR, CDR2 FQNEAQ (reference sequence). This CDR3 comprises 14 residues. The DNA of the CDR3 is TGTGCCAGCAGCTTAGGACAGGGCCTCTATGGCTACACCTTC. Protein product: CASSLGQGLYGYTF.

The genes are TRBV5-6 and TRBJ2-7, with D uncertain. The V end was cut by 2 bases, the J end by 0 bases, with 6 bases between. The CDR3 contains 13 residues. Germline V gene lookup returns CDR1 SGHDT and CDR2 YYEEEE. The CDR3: CASSFPGSYEQYF. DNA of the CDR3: TGTGCCAGCAGCTTCCCGGGCTCCTACGAGCAGTACTTC.

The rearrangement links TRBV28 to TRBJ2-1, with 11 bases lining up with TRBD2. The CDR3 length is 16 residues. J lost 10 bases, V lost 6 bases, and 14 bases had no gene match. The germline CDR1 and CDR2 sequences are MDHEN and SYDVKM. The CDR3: CASSPRGLAVKGEQFF. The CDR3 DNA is TGTGCCAGCAGCCCCAGGGGACTAGCGGTGAAGGGAGAGCAGTTCTTC.

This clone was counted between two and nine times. In DNA, the CDR3 is TGCGCCAGCAGACCGGACTCCTTCTACGAGCAGTACTTC. Its protein product is CASRPDSFYEQYF. The V call is TRBV10-2, the J call TRBJ2-7, with D possibly TRBD2 on 5 matching bases. CDR3 size: 13 residues. Per the germline V gene, CDR1 is WSHSY and CDR2 is SAAADI. V shed 6 bases and J shed 3 bases, with 12 bases lying between them.

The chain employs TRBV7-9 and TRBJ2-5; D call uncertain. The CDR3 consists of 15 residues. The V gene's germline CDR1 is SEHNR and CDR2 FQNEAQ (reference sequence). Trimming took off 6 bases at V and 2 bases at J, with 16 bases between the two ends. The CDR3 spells CASSPIGQTQETQYF. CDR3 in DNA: TGTGCCAGCAGTCCTATTGGGCAGACGCAAGAGACCCAGTACTTC.

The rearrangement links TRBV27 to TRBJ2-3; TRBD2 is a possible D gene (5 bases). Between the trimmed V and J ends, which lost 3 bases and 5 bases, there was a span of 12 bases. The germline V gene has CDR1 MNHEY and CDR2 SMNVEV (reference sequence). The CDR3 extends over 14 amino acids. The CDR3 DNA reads TGTGCCAGCAGTTTCGGGGTGGGAAGAGATACGCAGTATTTT. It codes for CASSFGVGRDTQYF.

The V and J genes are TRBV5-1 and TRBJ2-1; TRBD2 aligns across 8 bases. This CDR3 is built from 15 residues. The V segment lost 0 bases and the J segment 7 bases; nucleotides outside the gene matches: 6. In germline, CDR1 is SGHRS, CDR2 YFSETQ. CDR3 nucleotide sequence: TGCGCCAGCAGCTTGGTTGGCGGGAGGTCGAATGAGCAGTTCTTC. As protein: CASSLVGGRSNEQFF.

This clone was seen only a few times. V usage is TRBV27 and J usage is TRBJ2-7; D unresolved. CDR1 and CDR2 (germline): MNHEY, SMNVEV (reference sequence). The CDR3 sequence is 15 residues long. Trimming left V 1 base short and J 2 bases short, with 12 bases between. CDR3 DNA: TGTGCCAGCAGTTTATTGGCCCGAACTGCCTACGAGCAGTACTTC. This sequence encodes CASSLLARTAYEQYF.

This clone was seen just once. CDR3 DNA: TGTGCCAGCAGCCCCGGGGCAGGGGGGGTCAATCAGCCCCAGCATTTT. It codes for CASSPGAGGVNQPQHF. This rearrangement joins TRBV28 to TRBJ1-5; 7 bases match TRBD1. Per germline, CDR1 MDHEN and CDR2 SYDVKM. The CDR3 length is 16 residues. V lost 6 bases, J lost 3 bases, and 11 bases stayed unmatched.

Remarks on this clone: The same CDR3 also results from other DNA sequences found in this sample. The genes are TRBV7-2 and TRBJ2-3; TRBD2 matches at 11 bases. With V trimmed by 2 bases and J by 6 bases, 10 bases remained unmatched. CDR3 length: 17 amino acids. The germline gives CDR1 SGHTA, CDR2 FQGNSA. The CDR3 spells CASSLTGLAGGGDTQYF. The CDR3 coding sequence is TGTGCCAGCAGCTTAACCGGGCTAGCGGGAGGAGGGGATACGCAGTATTTT.

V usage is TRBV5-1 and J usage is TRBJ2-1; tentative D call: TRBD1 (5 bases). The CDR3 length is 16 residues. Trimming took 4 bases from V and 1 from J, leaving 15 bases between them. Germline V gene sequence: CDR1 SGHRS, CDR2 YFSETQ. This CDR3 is CASSPDPAGSYNEQFF. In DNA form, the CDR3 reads TGCGCCAGCAGCCCAGACCCAGCAGGGTCCTACAATGAGCAGTTCTTC.

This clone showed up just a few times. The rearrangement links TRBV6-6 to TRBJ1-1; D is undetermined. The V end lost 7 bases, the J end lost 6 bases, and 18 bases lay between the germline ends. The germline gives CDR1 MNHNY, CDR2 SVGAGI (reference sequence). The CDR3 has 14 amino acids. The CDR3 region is CASKSGGGRPEAFF. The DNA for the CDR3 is TGTGCCAGCAAATCAGGCGGAGGGCGCCCTGAAGCTTTCTTT.

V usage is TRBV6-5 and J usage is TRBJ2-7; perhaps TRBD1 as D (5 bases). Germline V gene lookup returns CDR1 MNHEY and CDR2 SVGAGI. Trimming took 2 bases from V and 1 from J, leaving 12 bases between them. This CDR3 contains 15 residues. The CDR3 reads CASSYGAGSSYEQYF. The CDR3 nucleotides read TGTGCCAGCAGTTACGGGGCAGGGTCTTCCTACGAGCAGTACTTC.

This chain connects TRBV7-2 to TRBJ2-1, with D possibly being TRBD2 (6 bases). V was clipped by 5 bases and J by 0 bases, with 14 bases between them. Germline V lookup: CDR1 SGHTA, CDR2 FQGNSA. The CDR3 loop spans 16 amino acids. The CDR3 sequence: CASSPGLTLSYNEQFF. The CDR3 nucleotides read TGTGCCAGCAGCCCGGGACTTACTCTCTCCTACAATGAGCAGTTCTTC.

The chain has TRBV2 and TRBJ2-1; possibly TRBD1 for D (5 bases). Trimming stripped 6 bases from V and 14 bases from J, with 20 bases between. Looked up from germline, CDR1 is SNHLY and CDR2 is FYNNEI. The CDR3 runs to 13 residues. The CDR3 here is CASSELRTGWEFF. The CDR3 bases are TGTGCCAGCAGCGAACTACGTACAGGTTGGGAGTTCTTC.

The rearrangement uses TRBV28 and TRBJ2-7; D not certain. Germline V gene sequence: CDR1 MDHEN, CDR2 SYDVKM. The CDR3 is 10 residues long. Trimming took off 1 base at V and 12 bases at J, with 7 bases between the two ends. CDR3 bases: TGTGCCAGCAGTTTATATACACGGTACTTC. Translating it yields CASSLYTRYF.